The T cell receptor beta chain described here comes from a study of blood T cell repertoires in COVID-19. Study context: The samples span acute and convalescent COVID-19 from the United States, Italy and Spain. T cells, B-cell-depleted T cells, or PBMCs provided the cDNA or gDNA that served as material.

This clone has just a few counts. A Seattle source enrolled patients during active infection and followed them longitudinally. How the authors handled the data: Amplification from reference gene primers served as the basis for estimated nucleated cell counts. Profiling relied on immunoSEQ multiplex PCR, and the TCRdb table lists in-frame clones only, not all of them. V and J calls and clone size are given by that table; D and trimming were obtained from the DNA. The sample consists of 350,000 to 450,000 clones, about 89% of them appearing once. CDR1 and CDR2 from the germline V gene are LNHDA and SQIVND (reference sequence). The germline V and J ends were trimmed by 5 bases and 4 bases, with 24 bases remaining between them. This CDR3 contains 17 residues.

The sequenced sample was peripheral blood. The receptor was isolated from a woman aged 40 to 55 with COVID-19, enrolled during active disease. The chain joins TRBV19 to TRBJ2-7; D perhaps matches TRBD1 (6 bases). The CDR3, as DNA: TGTGCCAGTAGTGATGTCAGGGGTGATACCCGAGAATACGAGCAGTACTTC. It yields the protein CASSDVRGDTREYEQYF.